Following are 4 T cell receptor beta chains from one sample sequenced in a study of Ad26.COV2.S vaccination and SARS-CoV-2 variants. Treatment in this sample: some 20 received Ad26.COV2.S at low or high dose, single or two shots; five or six received placebo; per-sample allocation not given. Each sample was drawn 63 days after the first injection (of vaccine or placebo). Sequenced by immunoSEQ multiplex PCR; TCRdb stores in-frame clones only, minus some. Among about 350,000 clones listed, approximately 90% were seen once. The source material was peripheral blood, sampled in a trial of Ad26.COV2.S vaccine versus placebo. The receptors here all came from a person aged 18-60 years who received the Ad26.COV2.S COVID-19 vaccine or a placebo.

This chain links TRBV5-1 with TRBJ2-7, with 10 positions matching TRBD2. The germline CDR1 and CDR2 sequences are SGHRS and YFSETQ. J gave up 2 bases and V 3 bases, and 5 bases lay outside the gene matches. The CDR3 is 15 residues long. The CDR3 loop is CASSYPLAGTYEQYF. CDR3 nucleotide sequence: TGCGCCAGCAGCTACCCACTAGCGGGGACCTACGAGCAGTACTTC. The full variable domain, completed using reference TRBV5-1 and TRBJ2-7, is KAGVTQTPRYLIKTRGQQVTLSCSPISGHRSVSWYQQTPGQGLQFLFEYFSETQRNKGNFPGRFSGRQFSNSRSEMNVSTLELGDSALYLCASSYPLAGTYEQYFGPGTRLTVT.

The gene calls are TRBV11-2 and TRBJ1-2; D ambiguous. Germline V gene sequence: CDR1 SGHAT, CDR2 FQNNGV. V was cut by 5 bases and J by 3 bases, with 10 bases left in between. The CDR3 has 13 amino acids. CDR3 region: CASSPEVYYGYTF. The CDR3 DNA sequence: TGTGCCAGCAGCCCCGAAGTCTACTATGGCTACACCTTC.

V and J are TRBV29-1 and TRBJ1-5; 8 bases align to TRBD1. Germline values: CDR1 SQVTM, CDR2 ANQGSEA. With 7 bases clipped from V and 7 bases from J, the junction kept 9 bases outside the gene matches. The CDR3 sequence is 13 residues long. The CDR3, as DNA: TGCAGCGCGCAGGGGGCGAGGGGACAGCCCCAGCATTTT. The encoded protein is CSAQGARGQPQHF.

The rearrangement links TRBV11-2 to TRBJ1-2; tentatively, D is TRBD1 (5 bases). The CDR3 contains 13 residues. Germline CDR1 SGHAT, CDR2 FQNNGV. The V and J ends lost 2 bases and 7 bases respectively, with 11 bases between them. The CDR3 is CASSLQGLGGYTF. The DNA of the CDR3 is TGTGCCAGCAGCTTACAGGGTTTGGGTGGCTACACCTTC.